The present entry profiles one T cell receptor beta chain with its context. No antigen is known for it. The data derive from a study of cytomegalovirus exposure and HLA in healthy donors. Turning to the study itself: An early release of data contained about 85 million unique TCRs, which came from HLA-typed donors. The study's findings and limits: According to an earlier analysis, most TCR beta V segments yielded productive rearrangements about 90% or about 30% of the time. The classifier was said to identify cytomegalovirus status with high specificity and sensitivity.

Vbeta (60) and Jbeta (13) primers were used in the PCR. TCRdb keeps only in-frame clones here, not all; method: immunoSEQ multiplex PCR. The sample records around 130,000 clones, around 57% being singletons. V was cut by 1 base and J by 7 bases, with 10 bases left in between. Per the germline V gene, CDR1 is SGHVS and CDR2 is FNYEAQ. This CDR3 contains 13 residues. The receptor was isolated from a male donor in good health and CMV-seronegative. The chain uses TRBV7-6 and TRBJ2-5, with a weak D call TRBD1 (6 bases). Material: PBMCs. CDR3: CASSLGGGGTQYF. The CDR3 bases are TGTGCCAGCAGCTTAGGAGGGGGTGGGACCCAGTACTTC.